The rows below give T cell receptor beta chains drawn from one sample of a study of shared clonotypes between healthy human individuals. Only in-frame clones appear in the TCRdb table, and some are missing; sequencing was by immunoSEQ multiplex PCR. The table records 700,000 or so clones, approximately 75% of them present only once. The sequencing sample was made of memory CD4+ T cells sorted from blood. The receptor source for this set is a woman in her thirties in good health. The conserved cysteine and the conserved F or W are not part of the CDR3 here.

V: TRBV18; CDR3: ASSPGQGDVDTQY
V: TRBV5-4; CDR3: ASSLQTGFFSTDTQY
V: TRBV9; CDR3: ASSVAYEDYGYT
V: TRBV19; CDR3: ASSISTGYGSNQPQH
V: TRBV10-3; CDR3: AISERGLGIGEKLF
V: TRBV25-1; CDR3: ASSEKVGTGAYEQY
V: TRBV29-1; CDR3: SVGRDRQNTGELF
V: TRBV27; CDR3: ASSSHATGVSETQY
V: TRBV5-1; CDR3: ASKAGGTGDNEQF
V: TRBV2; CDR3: ASRAGDNGRQPQH
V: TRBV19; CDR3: ASSMRDRDYGYT
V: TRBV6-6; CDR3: ASSSSQGNRF
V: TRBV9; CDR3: ASSSTGDSGRGGAF
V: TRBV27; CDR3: ASSSRANGLGNTIY
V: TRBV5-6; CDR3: ASSSINSYEQY
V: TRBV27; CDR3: ASSLSGTGGAGGYT
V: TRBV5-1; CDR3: ASSWDRALGEQY
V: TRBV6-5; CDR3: ASSYSRAGFETQY
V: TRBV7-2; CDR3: ASSPTGITYEQY
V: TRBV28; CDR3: AISPGGSGRETQY
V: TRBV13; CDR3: ASSLERSHYGYT
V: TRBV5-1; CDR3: ASSRRQESTDTQY
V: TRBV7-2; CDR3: ASSLRQGGTGELF
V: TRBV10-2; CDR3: ASSDRQGQGAYEQY
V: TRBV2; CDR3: ASRAEAWDEQF
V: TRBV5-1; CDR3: ASNPTGDTGELF
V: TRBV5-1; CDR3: ASSAGTLFSYEQY
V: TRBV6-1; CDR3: ASHRGNPTNEKLF
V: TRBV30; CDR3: ACLVLGTRRFDEQF
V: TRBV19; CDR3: ASSRDKGIGASDTQY
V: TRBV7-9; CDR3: ASSPPGTVSYEQY
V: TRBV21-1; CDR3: ASSQVGTGGKGTEAF